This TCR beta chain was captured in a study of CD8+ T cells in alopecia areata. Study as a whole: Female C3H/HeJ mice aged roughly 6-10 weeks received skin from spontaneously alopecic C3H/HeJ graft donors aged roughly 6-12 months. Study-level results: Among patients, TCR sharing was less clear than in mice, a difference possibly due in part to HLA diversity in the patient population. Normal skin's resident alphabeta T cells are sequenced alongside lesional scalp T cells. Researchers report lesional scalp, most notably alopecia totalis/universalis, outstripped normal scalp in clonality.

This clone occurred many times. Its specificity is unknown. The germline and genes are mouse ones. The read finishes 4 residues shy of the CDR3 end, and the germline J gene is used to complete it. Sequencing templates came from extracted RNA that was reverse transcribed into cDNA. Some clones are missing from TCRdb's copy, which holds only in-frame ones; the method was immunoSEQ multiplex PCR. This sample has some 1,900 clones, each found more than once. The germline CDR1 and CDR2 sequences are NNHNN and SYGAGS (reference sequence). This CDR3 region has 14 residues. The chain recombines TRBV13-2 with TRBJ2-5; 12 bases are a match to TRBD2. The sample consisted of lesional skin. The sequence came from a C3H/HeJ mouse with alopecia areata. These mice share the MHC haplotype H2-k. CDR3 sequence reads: CASGGDWGEDTQYF. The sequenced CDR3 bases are TGTGCCAGCGGTGGGGACTGGGGGGAGGAC.